Listed below are T cell receptor beta chains from one sample, sequenced in a study of T cells in Graves' hyperthyroidism and ophthalmopathy. TCRdb recomputed calls from the multiplex PCR reads with MiXCR, one row per CDR3 protein. The sample shows under 350,000 distinct CDR3 sequences, roughly an eighth of them seen only once. Sequenced sample: blood. Receptor source: a woman aged 40 to 50 with Graves' ophthalmopathy. CDR3s leave out the opening cysteine and the closing phenylalanine or tryptophan. The order of the fields is V gene, CDR3 length, CDR3 protein.

V: TRBV6-5; length: 12; CDR3: ASSSLGGQETQY
V: TRBV3-1; length: 11; CDR3: ASNQDRATEAF
V: TRBV20-1; length: 13; CDR3: SAAPPAGGPDTQY
V: TRBV14; length: 13; CDR3: ASSQDRFYTGELF
V: TRBV7-9; length: 12; CDR3: ASRQGGANTEAF
V: TRBV28; length: 13; CDR3: ASSLFNRDPRGYT
V: TRBV19; length: 14; CDR3: ASRSISPSSGNTIY
V: TRBV9; length: 13; CDR3: ASSQRGDGVGTQY
V: TRBV30; length: 9; CDR3: AWSTGYEQY
V: TRBV20-1; length: 11; CDR3: SASPDSLGAQY
V: TRBV20-1; length: 15; CDR3: SAQGLAGGLNTGELF
V: TRBV28; length: 13; CDR3: ASSIGTGYTGELF
V: TRBV15; length: 12; CDR3: AISVSGGWNEQF
V: TRBV28; length: 12; CDR3: ASKGGGANTEAF
V: TRBV20-1; length: 11; CDR3: SASQGTNYGYT
V: TRBV20-1; length: 10; CDR3: SASKLNQPQH
V: TRBV2; length: 15; CDR3: ASSALRQGGSSYEQY
V: TRBV4-1; length: 13; CDR3: ASSQIGTAPGELF
V: TRBV20-1; length: 11; CDR3: SGKVSAIETQY
V: TRBV30; length: 11; CDR3: AWSKNSNQPQH
V: TRBV19; length: 13; CDR3: ASRPGLAGPGELF
V: TRBV24-1; length: 12; CDR3: ATFRGLSNQPQH
V: TRBV5-4; length: 13; CDR3: ASSRGQGVNTEAF
V: TRBV20-1; length: 13; CDR3: SARDPGGRHNEQF
V: TRBV19; length: 11; CDR3: ASSINGANVLT
V: TRBV10-1; length: 16; CDR3: ASSVARGGPGMRETQY
V: TRBV6-2/TRBV6-3; length: 11; CDR3: ASSTPWGYEQY
V: TRBV10-2; length: 10; CDR3: ASRQGVAGYT
V: TRBV2; length: 10; CDR3: ASSIMGTEAF
V: TRBV7-2; length: 13; CDR3: ASSYHTGLNTEAF
V: TRBV5-6; length: 12; CDR3: ASRIDRMNTEAF
V: TRBV12-3/TRBV12-4; length: 11; CDR3: ASSLAVVNIQY
V: TRBV20-1; length: 9; CDR3: SARRSNEQF
V: TRBV7-6; length: 12; CDR3: ASSSGTGKGIQY
V: TRBV29-1; length: 11; CDR3: SVEGTRGTEAF
V: TRBV14; length: 13; CDR3: ASSQDVGPWNEQF
V: TRBV6-1; length: 13; CDR3: ASSGRDRVSYEQY
V: TRBV11-2; length: 14; CDR3: ASSTRIQIQGTEAF
V: TRBV2; length: 14; CDR3: ATYWETSGVSYGQY
V: TRBV20-1; length: 14; CDR3: SARGTSGSLHNEQF
V: TRBV5-1; length: 12; CDR3: ASSLGGSNTEAF
V: TRBV29-1; length: 10; CDR3: SEKTGNYGYT
V: TRBV5-1; length: 13; CDR3: ASSRQGDSNYGYT
V: TRBV6-1; length: 10; CDR3: ASRSLTGELF
V: TRBV20-1; length: 10; CDR3: SASYRTTEQY
V: TRBV19; length: 13; CDR3: ASSLSPPGLAGRY
V: TRBV12-3/TRBV12-4; length: 13; CDR3: ASSLDSGGQNIRY
V: TRBV29-1; length: 9; CDR3: SVVGAETQY
V: TRBV20-1; length: 11; CDR3: SASAGVTDTQY
V: TRBV27; length: 13; CDR3: ASSLRQGGNQPQH
V: TRBV7-2; length: 11; CDR3: ASSTLPNTEAF
V: TRBV2; length: 11; CDR3: ATRGTGNTEAF